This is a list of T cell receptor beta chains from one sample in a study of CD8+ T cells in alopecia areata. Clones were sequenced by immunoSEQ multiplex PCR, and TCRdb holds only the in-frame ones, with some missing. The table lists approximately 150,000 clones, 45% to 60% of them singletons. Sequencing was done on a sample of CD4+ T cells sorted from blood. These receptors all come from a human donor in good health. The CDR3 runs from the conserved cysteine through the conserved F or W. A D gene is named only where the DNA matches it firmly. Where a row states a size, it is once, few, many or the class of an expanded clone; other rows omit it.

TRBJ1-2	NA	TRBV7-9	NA	TGTGCCAGCAGCCTGGACAGCTACTATGGCTACACCTTC	CASSLDSYYGYTF
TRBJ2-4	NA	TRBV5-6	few	TGTGCCAGCAGCTTGGGACGACTAGCCAAAAACATTCAGTACTTC	CASSLGRLAKNIQYF
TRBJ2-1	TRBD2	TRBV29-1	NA	TGCAGCGTCCGGGGGTATCCAACTAGCGTCCGAAACAATGAGCAGTTCTTC	CSVRGYPTSVRNNEQFF
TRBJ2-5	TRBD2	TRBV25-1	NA	TGTGCCAGCGGACTTACCACCTCGGGACTAGCGGGAGGAGAGACCCAGTACTTC	CASGLTTSGLAGGETQYF
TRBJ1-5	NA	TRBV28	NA	TGTGCCAGCAGTTGGGCGGGGCAGCCCCAGCATTTT	CASSWAGQPQHF
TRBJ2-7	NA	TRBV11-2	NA	TGTGCCAGCAGCTTAGTTGGCTACGAGCAGTACTTC	CASSLVGYEQYF
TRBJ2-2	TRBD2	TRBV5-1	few	TGCGCCAGCAGCTCAGGACTAGCGGGTTCCGCGAACACCGGGGAGCTGTTTTTT	CASSSGLAGSANTGELFF
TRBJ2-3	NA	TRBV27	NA	TGTGCCAGCAGTTACACCGGGGGCGGCGGGCTGTCCGCAGATACGCAGTATTTT	CASSYTGGGGLSADTQYF
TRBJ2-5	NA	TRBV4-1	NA	TGCGCCAGCAGCCAAGTCGGGGGGCGCGAGAAGACCCAGTACTTC	CASSQVGGREKTQYF
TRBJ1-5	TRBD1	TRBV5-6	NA	TGTGCCAGCAGTACCCGGGACAGGTTCCAGCCCCAGCATTTT	CASSTRDRFQPQHF
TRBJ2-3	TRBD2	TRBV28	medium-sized	TGTGCCAGCATCCCGGGGACTAGCGGGAACCCAGATACGCAGTATTTT	CASIPGTSGNPDTQYF
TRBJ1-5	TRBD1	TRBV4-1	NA	TGCGCCAGGAAGACAGGGTATCAGCCCCAGCATTTT	CARKTGYQPQHF
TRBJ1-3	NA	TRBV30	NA	TGTGCCTGGAGCTGGGGCAGGGGTTTCTCTGGAAACACCATATATTTT	CAWSWGRGFSGNTIYF
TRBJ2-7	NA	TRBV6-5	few	TGTGCCACGGCGGTGTTCGACGAGCAGTACTTC	CATAVFDEQYF
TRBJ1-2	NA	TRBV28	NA	TGTGCCACTCAACGACAAGGCTACACCTTC	CATQRQGYTF
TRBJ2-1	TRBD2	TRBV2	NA	TGTGCCAGCAGGGGACTAACGTTGAGCTCCTACAATGAGCAGTTCTTC	CASRGLTLSSYNEQFF
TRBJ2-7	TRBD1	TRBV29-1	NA	TGCAGCGTCCCACTACTGGGGACAGCCATATCCACTAGCTCCTACGAGCAGTACTTC	CSVPLLGTAISTSSYEQYF
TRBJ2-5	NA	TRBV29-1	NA	TGCAGCGTTGCTCCGGGGGCCGGAGAGACCCAGTACTTC	CSVAPGAGETQYF
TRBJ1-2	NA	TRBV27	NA	TGTGCCGGCAGATCATCGGGGGACCCTTTGGGGGGCTACACCTTC	CAGRSSGDPLGGYTF
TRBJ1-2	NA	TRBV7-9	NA	TGTGCCAGCAGCTTAGCGTCGTCGACAGAAAACTATGGCTACACCTTC	CASSLASSTENYGYTF
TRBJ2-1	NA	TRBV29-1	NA	TGCAGCGTGACCGACAGGTCCCTCTACAATGAGCAGTTCTTC	CSVTDRSLYNEQFF
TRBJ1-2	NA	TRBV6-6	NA	TGTGCCAGCAGTTACCAGTCAGGCGACTATGGCTACACCTTC	CASSYQSGDYGYTF
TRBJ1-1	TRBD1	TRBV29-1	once	TGCAGCGTCCAAGGACAGGGAGGCCGGACTGAAGCTTTCTTT	CSVQGQGGRTEAFF
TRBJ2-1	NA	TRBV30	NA	TGTGCCTGGAGTTACACCCAGAGGAATGAGCAGTTCTTC	CAWSYTQRNEQFF
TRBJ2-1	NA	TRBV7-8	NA	TGTGCCAGCAGCTCGAGCGGGTTGACCTACAATGAGCAGTTCTTC	CASSSSGLTYNEQFF
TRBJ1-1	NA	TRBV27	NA	TGTGCCAGCAGTCGAACCGGGGTCATGAACACTGAAGCTTTCTTT	CASSRTGVMNTEAFF
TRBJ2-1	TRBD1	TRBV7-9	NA	TGTGCCAGCGCCGGGACAGGGGGGTACCATGAGCAGTTCTTC	CASAGTGGYHEQFF
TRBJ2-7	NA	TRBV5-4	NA	TGTGCCAGCAGCACTCAGGTACCCTACTACGAGCAGTACTTC	CASSTQVPYYEQYF
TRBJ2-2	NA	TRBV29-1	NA	TGCAGCGTTGAACCCGGGACCGCGGGAGGGGAGCTGTTTTTT	CSVEPGTAGGELFF
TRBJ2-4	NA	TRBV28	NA	TGTGCCAGCAGTTCTACAGGGCTAGCCAAAAACATTCAGTACTTC	CASSSTGLAKNIQYF
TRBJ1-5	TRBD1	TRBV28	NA	TGTGCCAGCAGACAAGGGACAGGGAAGGAAGGCAATCAGCCCCAGCATTTT	CASRQGTGKEGNQPQHF
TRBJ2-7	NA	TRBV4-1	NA	TGCGCCAGCAGCCAACTTAGCGGGACAGCGTACGAGCAGTACTTC	CASSQLSGTAYEQYF
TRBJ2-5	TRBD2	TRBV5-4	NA	TGTGCCAGCAGCCCCAGACTAGCGGGAGGGCCGGGTGAGACCCAGTACTTC	CASSPRLAGGPGETQYF